The clone carrying this TCR beta chain was seen many times. Its antigen is currently unknown. Via MiXCR, TCRdb re-called the 5' RACE reads, giving one row per CDR3 protein. The sample lists around 150,000 distinct CDR3 sequences; 25% to 35% were seen once. The data belong to a study of CD8 T cells in ankylosing spondylitis. Broader study findings: Reactive arthritis synovial fluid and blood previously showed some of these motif variants.

This receptor was identified in a male donor with ankylosing spondylitis. What was sequenced was synovial fluid, either unsorted or a sorted T cell fraction (not recorded which).

CDR3 region: CASSGVGTPGSEQYF. CDR3 nucleotides: TGTGCCAGCAGTGGTGTCGGGACACCGGGTTCGGAGCAGTACTTC. V and J are TRBV2 and TRBJ2-7; TRBD1 might be the D (6 bases). The germline CDR1 and CDR2 sequences are SNHLY and FYNNEI. The germline V and J ends were trimmed by 4 bases and 7 bases, with 20 bases remaining between them. CDR3 length equals 15 residues. Looking up the rest from reference TRBV2 and TRBJ2-7 gives the full variable domain: EPEVTQTPSHQVTQMGQEVILRCVPISNHLYFYWYRQILGQKVEFLVSFYNNEISEKSEIFDDQFSVERPDGSNFTLKIRSTKLEDSAMYFCASSGVGTPGSEQYFGPGTRLTVT.